This T cell receptor beta chain was found in a study of cytomegalovirus exposure and HLA in healthy donors. Study details: Of several hundred genotyped donors, roughly 81% grouped in the Caucasian-associated ancestry cluster.

A note on this clone: Its antigen is currently unknown.

The CDR3 extends over 14 amino acids. CDR1 is GTSNPN, CDR2 SVGIG, per germline (reference sequence). Trimming left V 2 bases short and J 7 bases short, with 17 bases between. With 60 Vbeta and 13 Jbeta primers, the PCR was carried out. Sequenced by immunoSEQ multiplex PCR; TCRdb stores in-frame clones only, minus some. The sample lists approximately 90,000 clones, 70% to 80% seen once, with about 3.8% in the top ten. Study-level results: The study recorded 150 to 200 TCR beta chains that were cytomegalovirus-associated. TCR beta V- and J-gene trimming was later associated with a missense DCLRE1C variant.

This TCR was sampled from a man aged 25 to 45 in good health and CMV-seronegative. The specimen was PBMCs. The chain is built from TRBV30 and TRBJ1-2, with TRBD1 as a possible D gene (5 bases). The CDR3 region has the DNA TGTGCCTGGAGTCTCATTAAAGGGGCGCTTGGCTACACCTTC. It codes for CAWSLIKGALGYTF.